This T cell receptor (beta chain) is drawn from a study of low-dose radiotherapy and immunotherapy resistance in tumors. In the study overall: Cohort 1 got 0.5 Gy per fraction every 2 weeks, 6.5 Gy in total. Given every two weeks, intravenous cyclophosphamide 200 mg/m2 preceded radiation and immunotherapy by one day.

Administered to the donors were nivolumab, ipilimumab, aspirin, low-dose cyclophosphamide and low-dose radiotherapy. Patients qualified if they had advanced solid tumors that lacked tumor-infiltrating lymphocytes. Looked up from germline, CDR1 is SGHDT and CDR2 is YYEEEE. The CDR3 consists of 14 residues. Trimming removed 0 bases from V and 0 bases from J, with 7 bases in between. TRAV- and TRBV-specific primers primed first-strand cDNA, covering alpha and beta chains. A roughly 19-cycle PCR with a constant-region primer and V-primer adapter amplified TCRs. MiXCR, applied by TCRdb to the reads, yields one record per CDR3 protein. Among thousands of distinct CDR3 sequences listed, approximately 57% were seen once.

The clonotype comes from a human donor with advanced metastatic prostate, ovarian, gallbladder or colorectal cancer (not recorded which). This table probably holds off-target reads from a library built for another chain. The chain is built from TRBV5-6 and TRBJ2-7, with D uncertain. CDR3 sequence reads: CASSLVIDSYEQYF. The CDR3 nucleotides are TGTGCCAGCAGCTTGGTTATCGACTCCTACGAGCAGTACTTC.